Listed below are T cell receptor beta chains from one sample, sequenced in a study of neoadjuvant anti-PD-1 for oral cavity cancer. Generated by immunoSEQ multiplex PCR, the TCRdb table keeps only in-frame clones and is missing some. This sample has about 37,000 clones, with more than 35% found just once. The source was tumor tissue, collected after nivolumab (anti-PD-1) treatment. These receptors all come from a person aged 35 to 85 with oral cavity squamous cell carcinoma. The CDR3 runs from the conserved cysteine through the conserved F or W. A D gene is named only where the DNA matches it firmly. Clone sizes are given selectively: once, few, many, or a class where the clone is expanded.

length	size	J	V	D	DNA	CDR3
14	.	TRBJ2-2	TRBV9	.	TGTGCCAGCAGCACGGGGGGCTCCGGCGGGGAGCTGTTTTTT	CASSTGGSGGELFF
14	.	TRBJ1-2	TRBV27	.	TGTGCCAGCAGTTTTAGGTCAGTGGGGCATGGCTACACCTTC	CASSFRSVGHGYTF
17	few	TRBJ2-7	TRBV5-1	.	TGCGCCAGCAGCTCGATTGTCCAGTCCTCCAGCTCCTACGAGCAGTACTTC	CASSSIVQSSSSYEQYF
16	medium-sized	TRBJ1-1	TRBV5-1	.	TGCGCCAGCAGCTTGGGATCACAGGGCGGGAACACTGAAGCTTTCTTT	CASSLGSQGGNTEAFF
16	.	TRBJ2-3	TRBV7-8	.	TGTGCCAGCAGCCCCTTTGGTGAGCTACCAGGTGATACGCAGTATTTT	CASSPFGELPGDTQYF
12	many	TRBJ1-2	TRBV6-4	.	TGTGCCAGCAGTAGCATGAGGGACGGCTACACCTTC	CASSSMRDGYTF
14	few	TRBJ2-7	TRBV19	.	TGTGCCAGTAGTATATCGACAGGACTTTACGAGCAGTACTTC	CASSISTGLYEQYF
16	few	TRBJ2-1	TRBV28	.	TGTGCCAGCAGTTTATCATTCGGGACTTACTACAATGAGCAGTTCTTC	CASSLSFGTYYNEQFF
16	many	TRBJ1-3	TRBV2	TRBD1	TGTGCCAGCGTGTGGGACAGACAACACTCTGGAAACACCATATATTTT	CASVWDRQHSGNTIYF
12	.	TRBJ2-7	TRBV15	.	TGTGCCACCAGCGGCCAAACCTACGAGCAGTACTTC	CATSGQTYEQYF
13	.	TRBJ2-7	TRBV10-3	.	TGTGCCATCAGAACAGGTCCCACCTACGAGCAGTACTTC	CAIRTGPTYEQYF
18	.	TRBJ2-4	TRBV4-2	TRBD1	TGTGCCAGCAGCCATCCCCACCGGGACAGGGAGTCCAAAAACATTCAGTACTTC	CASSHPHRDRESKNIQYF
15	.	TRBJ1-4	TRBV9	.	TGTGCCAGCAGCGTAGCGAACGGGGAAGGTGAAAAACTGTTTTTT	CASSVANGEGEKLFF
14	few	TRBJ1-6	TRBV10-3	.	TGTGCCATCAGGACTGACTCCTATAATTCACCCCTCCACTTT	CAIRTDSYNSPLHF
12	.	TRBJ2-1	TRBV27	.	TGTGCCAGCAGCGGGCCCGGGAATGAGCAGTTCTTC	CASSGPGNEQFF
15	.	TRBJ1-3	TRBV9	.	TGTGCCAGCAGCGACTGGAGGGCGTCTGGAAACACCATATATTTT	CASSDWRASGNTIYF
14	.	TRBJ2-7	TRBV28	.	TGTGCCAGCCGTGACTGGGGATTGGAGGGGGAGCAGTACTTC	CASRDWGLEGEQYF
17	.	TRBJ2-1	TRBV5-6	.	TGTGCCAGCAGCTTGCGGGAAACGGGACGTACCTACAATGAGCAGTTCTTC	CASSLRETGRTYNEQFF
15	.	TRBJ2-5	TRBV29-1	TRBD2	TGCAGCGGCCTACCTATGGCGGGGGGACAAGAGACCCAGTACTTC	CSGLPMAGGQETQYF
14	.	TRBJ2-3	TRBV15	.	TGTGCCACCAGCAGAGAGCAGGGGAGAGATACGCAGTATTTT	CATSREQGRDTQYF
15	many	TRBJ2-5	TRBV4-3	.	TGCGCCAGCAGCCAGGGACATGGGATCCAGGAGACCCAGTACTTC	CASSQGHGIQETQYF
13	.	TRBJ1-5	TRBV19	.	TGTGCCAGTACCGGGCAGGGAAATCAGCCCCAGCATTTT	CASTGQGNQPQHF
14	.	TRBJ2-7	TRBV6-5	TRBD2	TGTGCCAGCGGGGGGGTTCGGGTCGGGCACGAGCAGTACTTC	CASGGVRVGHEQYF
15	.	TRBJ1-2	TRBV7-9	.	TGTGCCAGCTGGGAGGGCCAGTTGTCGAACTATGGCTACACCTTC	CASWEGQLSNYGYTF
15	few	TRBJ1-2	TRBV7-9	TRBD1	TGTGCCAGCAGCTTAAGTGGGACAGGGAAGCGTGGCTACACCTTC	CASSLSGTGKRGYTF
13	.	TRBJ1-2	TRBV7-3	.	TGTGCCAGCAGCTCGACAGAGAACTATGGCTACACCTTC	CASSSTENYGYTF
15	many	TRBJ2-5	TRBV11-2	.	TGTGCCAGCAGCTTAATGGGCGGAGGGCGGGAGACCCAGTACTTC	CASSLMGGGRETQYF